This is a list of T cell receptor beta chains from one sample in a study of blood T cells in healthy people across ages. TCRdb re-analysed the 5' RACE reads in MiXCR, keeping a single row per CDR3 protein. The sample yields more than 550,000 distinct CDR3 sequences, 20% to 25% seen once. Sequenced: blood. Receptors originate from a man between 65 and 85 years old in good health. CDR3s include the opening cysteine and the closing phenylalanine or tryptophan. Each record gives: D gene, clone size, V gene, J gene, CDR3 protein, CDR3 DNA. D genes are given only for firm matches. The size field is filled for only some rows; it gives once, few, many or a size class.

>-|few|TRBV5-1|TRBJ1-1
CASSLEQYTEAFF
TGCGCCAGCAGCTTGGAGCAGTACACTGAAGCTTTCTTT
>TRBD2|few|TRBV7-6|TRBJ2-1
CASSLLLAGPYNEQFF
TGTGCCAGCAGCTTATTACTAGCGGGCCCTTACAATGAGCAGTTCTTC
>-|few|TRBV11-2|TRBJ2-5
CASSLWRQETQYF
TGTGCCAGCAGCTTGTGGCGGCAAGAGACCCAGTACTTC
>-|-|TRBV6-1|TRBJ2-7
CASKDSYEQYF
TGTGCCAGCAAGGACAGCTACGAGCAGTACTTC
>-|few|TRBV7-9|TRBJ2-2
CASSAQAVVELFF
TGTGCCAGCAGCGCCCAGGCTGTAGTAGAGCTGTTTTTT
>-|-|TRBV10-3|TRBJ1-5
CAISEFDSNQPQHF
TGTGCCATCAGTGAGTTCGACAGCAATCAGCCCCAGCATTTT
>-|-|TRBV20-1|TRBJ1-2
CSATGTNYGYTF
TGCAGTGCAACTGGGACCAACTATGGCTACACCTTC
>-|-|TRBV7-2|TRBJ2-3
CASSSTLGGSTDTQYF
TGTGCCAGCAGCTCTACGCTAGGCGGGAGCACAGATACGCAGTATTTT
>TRBD1|many|TRBV7-2|TRBJ2-5
CASRPTGLETQYF
TGTGCCAGCAGACCGACAGGGCTTGAGACCCAGTACTTC
>TRBD1|few|TRBV28|TRBJ1-5
CASSFHRGPISPQHF
TGTGCCAGCAGTTTTCACAGGGGGCCGATCAGCCCCCAGCATTTT
>TRBD2|many|TRBV4-2|TRBJ2-2
CASSQGTSGANTGELFF
TGTGCCAGCAGCCAAGGGACTAGCGGAGCGAACACCGGGGAGCTGTTTTTT
>-|-|TRBV7-9|TRBJ1-1
CASGRKGNTEAFF
TGTGCCAGCGGCCGCAAGGGTAATACTGAAGCTTTCTTT
>TRBD2|-|TRBV6-4|TRBJ2-1
CASSDSRRGSYNEQSF
TGTGCCAGCAGTGACTCTAGGCGGGGGTCCTACAATGAGCAGTCCTTC
>-|many|TRBV6-1|TRBJ2-5
CASRVQETQYF
TGCGCCAGCAGGGTACAAGAGACCCAGTACTTC
>-|few|TRBV7-2|TRBJ1-2
CASSLNYYGYTF
TGTGCCAGCAGCTTAAATTACTATGGCTACACCTTC
>-|-|TRBV12-3/TRBV12-4|TRBJ2-2
CASSGYSAGELFF
TGTGCCAGCTCGGGTTACTCCGCCGGGGAGCTGTTTTTT
>-|-|TRBV15|TRBJ1-5
CATSRDRGQPQHF
TGTGCCACCAGCAGAGATAGGGGTCAGCCCCAGCATTTT
>-|many|TRBV3-1|TRBJ2-4
CASSRSSNRPGVNIQYF
TGTGCCAGCAGCCGCTCCTCGAATAGGCCAGGGGTAAACATTCAGTACTTC
>TRBD2|-|TRBV11-2|TRBJ2-3
CASGLGSGGADTQYF
TGTGCCAGCGGACTTGGGAGCGGGGGAGCAGATACGCAGTATTTT
>TRBD2|-|TRBV7-2|TRBJ2-3
CASSLGLAGFPGATDTQYF
TGTGCCAGCAGCTTAGGTCTAGCGGGATTCCCGGGGGCCACAGATACGCAGTATTTT
>-|few|TRBV7-2|TRBJ2-1
CASSFGGSLYNEQFF
TGTGCCAGCAGCTTTGGCGGGTCCCTTTACAATGAGCAGTTCTTC
>-|few|TRBV18|TRBJ1-6
CASSRDFRGSPLHF
TGTGCCAGCTCCCGGGACTTTAGGGGGTCACCCCTCCACTTT
>TRBD1|-|TRBV28|TRBJ2-7
CASKGFGTGLVEQYF
TGTGCCAGCAAGGGATTTGGGACAGGGTTAGTCGAGCAGTACTTC
>TRBD2|-|TRBV4-2|TRBJ2-5
CASSQDVRGGEETQYF
TGTGCCAGCAGCCAAGATGTCCGGGGGGGGGAAGAGACCCAGTACTTC
>-|few|TRBV6-6|TRBJ1-1
CASKDTGANTEAFF
TGTGCCAGCAAGGACACTGGGGCGAACACTGAAGCTTTCTTT
>-|-|TRBV3-1|TRBJ2-5
CASSQDIVQGKTQYF
TGTGCCAGCAGCCAAGATATTGTACAGGGAAAGACCCAGTACTTC
>-|few|TRBV20-1|TRBJ2-7
CSARDPGHVPYEQYF
TGCAGTGCTAGAGATCCGGGACACGTACCCTACGAGCAGTACTTC
>-|-|TRBV28|TRBJ2-1
CASSFGVSGQDEQFF
TGTGCCAGCAGTTTTGGTGTAAGTGGTCAGGATGAGCAGTTCTTC
>-|-|TRBV12-3/TRBV12-4|TRBJ2-3
CARSSLRGSTDTQYF
TGTGCCCGCAGTTCCCTCCGGGGTAGCACAGATACGCAGTATTTT
>-|-|TRBV12-3/TRBV12-4|TRBJ1-5
CASSEQSNQPQHF
TGTGCCAGCAGCGAACAGAGCAATCAGCCCCAGCATTTT
>TRBD1|-|TRBV29-1|TRBJ1-1
CSVYRTGGNTEAFF
TGCAGCGTTTACAGGACAGGAGGAAACACTGAAGCTTTCTTT
>-|-|TRBV10-1|TRBJ2-7
CASSESLGTENREYF
TGCGCCAGCAGTGAGTCCCTCGGGACGGAGAATAGGGAATACTTC
>-|-|TRBV7-2|TRBJ1-1
CASSLGRGGFLMDTEAFF
TGTGCCAGCAGCTTAGGACGAGGGGGATTCCTCATGGACACTGAAGCTTTCTTT
>TRBD2|few|TRBV6-2/TRBV6-3|TRBJ2-7
CASSYKVLAGTYEQYF
TGTGCCAGCAGTTACAAGGTCCTAGCGGGGACCTACGAGCAGTACTTC
>-|-|TRBV28|TRBJ2-5
CASSFVSAIQETQYF
TGTGCCAGCAGTTTCGTGTCGGCCATCCAAGAGACCCAGTACTTC
>-|-|TRBV6-6|TRBJ2-1
CASSYSLEQFF
TGTGCCAGCAGTTATAGCCTGGAGCAGTTCTTC
>TRBD1|-|TRBV13|TRBJ2-5
CASSLAWTGEYQETQYF
TGTGCCAGCAGCTTAGCCTGGACAGGGGAGTACCAAGAGACCCAGTACTTC
>-|-|TRBV5-1|TRBJ2-5
CASSFAGLKQETQYF
TGCGCCAGCAGCTTCGCGGGTTTGAAACAAGAGACCCAGTACTTC
>-|many|TRBV6-1|TRBJ1-4
CASSLDRGANEKLFF
TGTGCCAGCAGTTTAGACCGTGGGGCTAATGAAAAACTGTTTTTT
>TRBD1|few|TRBV7-9|TRBJ2-5
CASSRSRDRETQYF
TGTGCCAGCAGCCGAAGTCGGGACAGAGAGACCCAGTACTTC
>TRBD1|-|TRBV28|TRBJ1-3
CASSLQEGGINTIYF
TGTGCCAGCAGCCTCCAGGAAGGGGGCATCAACACCATATATTTT
>-|few|TRBV5-1|TRBJ1-1
CASSFSGRLLNTEAFF
TGCGCCAGCAGCTTTTCCGGCAGGTTGCTGAACACTGAAGCTTTCTTT
>TRBD2|-|TRBV18|TRBJ2-3
CGSSPKSMERGGVSDTQYF
TGTGGCAGCTCACCAAAGTCAATGGAGCGGGGGGGCGTGTCAGATACGCAGTATTTT
>-|-|TRBV5-1|TRBJ2-1
CASSARRARSSYNELFF
TGCGCCAGCAGCGCCCGGAGGGCTAGGAGCTCCTACAATGAGCTGTTCTTC
>-|-|TRBV7-6|TRBJ2-1
CASSLLGLLNNEQFF
TGTGCCAGCAGCTTATTGGGACTCCTAAACAATGAGCAGTTCTTC
>TRBD1|-|TRBV3-1|TRBJ1-2
CASSPNPTGSGYTF
TGTGCCAGCAGCCCGAACCCGACAGGGTCGGGCTACACCTTC
>TRBD1|-|TRBV5-6|TRBJ1-5
CASSFMTGYSNQPQHF
TGTGCCAGCAGCTTCATGACAGGGTACAGCAATCAGCCCCAGCATTTT
>-|few|TRBV20-1|TRBJ1-2
CSGGENYGYTF
TGCAGTGGGGGCGAAAACTATGGCTACACCTTC
>TRBD1|few|TRBV24-1|TRBJ2-5
CATSDPGTDLRETQYF
TGTGCCACCAGTGATCCGGGGACAGACCTTCGGGAGACCCAGTACTTC
>TRBD2|-|TRBV28|TRBJ2-2
CASSIGGARTGELFF
TGTGCCAGCAGTATCGGGGGGGCCAGGACCGGGGAGCTGTTTTTT
>-|-|TRBV25-1|TRBJ2-6
CASSGGGLSSGANVLTF
TGTGCCAGCAGTGGAGGGGGTCTATCCTCTGGGGCCAACGTCCTGACTTTC